The 15 T cell receptor beta chains below come from one sample, sequenced in a study of blood T cell repertoires in COVID-19. The assay was immunoSEQ multiplex PCR, and TCRdb's table has in-frame clones only and misses some. The repertoire holds around 190,000 clones, with roughly 87% as singletons. Sequencing was performed on peripheral blood. The receptor source for this set is an older woman with COVID-19, enrolled during active disease.

This clone has a handful of counts. V usage is TRBV30 and J usage is TRBJ1-5; D call uncertain. Trimming took 2 bases from V and 7 from J, leaving 18 bases between them. Germline V gene data show CDR1 as GTSNPN and CDR2 as SVGIG (reference sequence). CDR3 length: 15 amino acids. Here the CDR3 DNA reads TGTGCCTGGAGTCCTACAACAGCGGGCGGGCAGCCCCAGCATTTT. Amino acids: CAWSPTTAGGQPQHF.

This rearrangement joins TRBV6-5 to TRBJ2-1; D may be TRBD2 (6 bases). Looked up from germline, CDR1 is MNHEY and CDR2 is SVGAGI. V dropped 5 bases and J dropped 9 bases, with 14 bases sitting between them. The CDR3 sequence is 13 residues long. As DNA, the CDR3 is TGTGCCAGCAGTAGGGATGGAGGGGCTGAGCAGTTCTTC. This sequence encodes CASSRDGGAEQFF.

This clone was seen at least ten times. CDR3 sequence reads: CATSLSATGAGQPQHF. CDR3 bases: TGTGCCACCAGCCTAAGTGCGACAGGGGCCGGTCAGCCCCAGCATTTT. J is TRBJ1-5 and V is TRBV15; 8 bases match TRBD1. V lost 5 bases and J lost 6; bases outside the gene matches: 12. This CDR3 comprises 16 residues. Germline lookup yields CDR1 LNHNV and CDR2 YYDKDF (reference sequence).

This sequence joins TRBV6-6 and TRBJ1-2; possibly TRBD1 for D (6 bases). Germline V lookup: CDR1 MNHNY, CDR2 SVGAGI (reference sequence). V was trimmed by 9 bases and J by 0 bases, leaving 8 bases between them. This CDR3 spans 12 amino acids. CDR3 in DNA: TGTGCCAGTACAGGGTCTAACTATGGCTACACCTTC. Its translation is CASTGSNYGYTF.

The chain joins TRBV5-1 to TRBJ2-1; D unresolved. Trimming left V 0 bases short and J 4 bases short, with 11 bases between. Germline CDR1 reads SGHRS; CDR2 reads YFSETQ. CDR3 size: 15 residues. In nucleotides, the CDR3 is TGCGCCAGCAGCTTGGTGCTTGAGCCTTACAATGAGCAGTTCTTC. Translating it yields CASSLVLEPYNEQFF. The full variable domain, completed using reference TRBV5-1 and TRBJ2-1, is KAGVTQTPRYLIKTRGQQVTLSCSPISGHRSVSWYQQTPGQGLQFLFEYFSETQRNKGNFPGRFSGRQFSNSRSEMNVSTLELGDSALYLCASSLVLEPYNEQFFGPGTRLTVL.

The DNA for the CDR3 is TGTGCCAGCAGCTTAGCGAGAAAAACAGGGGTCTCCTTGCAAGATACGCAGTATTTT. Its translation: CASSLARKTGVSLQDTQYF. The V and J genes are TRBV7-9 and TRBJ2-3; 7 nucleotides line up with TRBD1. The ends lost 0 bases at V and 5 bases at J; junction bases unmatched: 17. Germline V gene data show CDR1 as SEHNR and CDR2 as FQNEAQ (reference sequence). This CDR3 is built from 19 residues.

This chain links TRBV19 with TRBJ2-7; TRBD2 agrees at 7 bases. CDR1 is LNHDA, CDR2 SQIVND, per germline (reference sequence). V shed 3 bases, J shed 1 base, and the junction held 3 bases outside the gene matches. The CDR3 length is 14 residues. The CDR3 region has the DNA TGTGCCAGTAGTATGGAGCGGGGATCCTACGAGCAGTACTTC. Protein product: CASSMERGSYEQYF.

The table lists this clone with a few counts. The rearrangement links TRBV5-1 to TRBJ2-6, with 9 nucleotides matching TRBD1. The CDR3 length is 18 residues. Germline assignment: CDR1 SGHRS and CDR2 YFSETQ. Germline trimming cut 0 bases from V and 0 bases from J; bases unmatched to any gene: 4. The CDR3 DNA is TGCGCCAGCAGCTTGGACGGGACAGGGAACTCTGGGGCCAACGTCCTGACTTTC. Amino acid sequence: CASSLDGTGNSGANVLTF.

The chain has TRBV15 and TRBJ1-4; D may be TRBD1 (6 bases). The V gene's germline CDR1 is LNHNV and CDR2 YYDKDF (reference sequence). V was trimmed by 8 bases and J by 0 bases, leaving 13 bases between them. The CDR3 runs to 15 residues. The CDR3 sequence: CATHTGIATNEKLFF. The CDR3 coding sequence is TGTGCCACCCATACAGGGATTGCAACTAATGAAAAACTGTTTTTT.

In its sample, this clone was seen a few times. The chain uses TRBV5-1 and TRBJ2-7, with 9 nucleotides matching TRBD2. Looked up from germline, CDR1 is SGHRS and CDR2 is YFSETQ. The CDR3 length is 15 residues. Germline trimming cut 2 bases from V and 4 bases from J; bases unmatched to any gene: 7. CDR3 bases: TGCGCCAGCAGCTTCCGTAGCGGGAGTAGGTACGAGCAGTACTTC. As protein: CASSFRSGSRYEQYF. The full variable domain, with the rest looked up from reference TRBV5-1 and TRBJ2-7, is KAGVTQTPRYLIKTRGQQVTLSCSPISGHRSVSWYQQTPGQGLQFLFEYFSETQRNKGNFPGRFSGRQFSNSRSEMNVSTLELGDSALYLCASSFRSGSRYEQYFGPGTRLTVT.

This chain joins TRBV29-1 and TRBJ1-1, with 7 positions matching TRBD1. Trimming took 6 bases from V and 3 from J; bases not matched to a gene: 7. The CDR3 contains 13 residues. Germline assignment: CDR1 SQVTM and CDR2 ANQGSEA. The CDR3 region has the DNA TGCAGCGTCAGGGACAGTTGGCACACTGAAGCTTTCTTT. Amino acid sequence: CSVRDSWHTEAFF.

This chain joins TRBV2 and TRBJ1-1; possibly TRBD1 for D (5 bases). Germline V gene sequence: CDR1 SNHLY, CDR2 FYNNEI. V shed 3 bases and J shed 4 bases, with 12 bases lying between them. This CDR3 contains 14 residues. CDR3 in DNA: TGTGCCAGCAGTGATAGGGGAAGGGGCACTGAAGCTTTCTTT. Translated, it gives CASSDRGRGTEAFF.

The rearrangement uses TRBV6-6 and TRBJ1-3; D remains unclear. CDR3 length: 13 amino acids. The germline V gene has CDR1 MNHNY and CDR2 SVGAGI (reference sequence). The V end was cut by 5 bases, the J end by 0 bases, with 5 bases between. Here the CDR3 reads CASSGSSGNTIYF. The CDR3 coding sequence is TGTGCCAGCAGTGGGAGCTCTGGAAACACCATATATTTT.

In this sample, this clone turned up a few times. This rearrangement joins TRBV5-4 to TRBJ1-2, with D perhaps matching TRBD1 (6 bases). The CDR3 has 14 residues. V dropped 1 base and J dropped 2 bases, with 9 bases sitting between them. Germline V gene sequence: CDR1 SGHNT, CDR2 YYREEE (reference sequence). The CDR3 DNA reads TGTGCCAGCAGCTTGTTTGGACAGAACTATGGCTACACCTTC. This translates into CASSLFGQNYGYTF. The full variable domain, completed using reference TRBV5-4 and TRBJ1-2, is ETGVTQSPTHLIKTRGQQVTLRCSSQSGHNTVSWYQQALGQGPQFIFQYYREEENGRGNFPPRFSGLQFPNYSSELNVNALELDDSALYLCASSLFGQNYGYTFGSGTRLTVV.

This chain connects TRBV6-5 to TRBJ2-3, with TRBD1 identical over 7 bases. Germline V gene lookup returns CDR1 MNHEY and CDR2 SVGAGI. Trimming cost V 4 bases and J 4 bases; bases outside gene matches: 8. This CDR3 region has 15 residues. The CDR3 bases are TGTGCCAGCAGTTTGACAGGGACCTCATCAGATACGCAGTATTTT. Amino acids: CASSLTGTSSDTQYF.